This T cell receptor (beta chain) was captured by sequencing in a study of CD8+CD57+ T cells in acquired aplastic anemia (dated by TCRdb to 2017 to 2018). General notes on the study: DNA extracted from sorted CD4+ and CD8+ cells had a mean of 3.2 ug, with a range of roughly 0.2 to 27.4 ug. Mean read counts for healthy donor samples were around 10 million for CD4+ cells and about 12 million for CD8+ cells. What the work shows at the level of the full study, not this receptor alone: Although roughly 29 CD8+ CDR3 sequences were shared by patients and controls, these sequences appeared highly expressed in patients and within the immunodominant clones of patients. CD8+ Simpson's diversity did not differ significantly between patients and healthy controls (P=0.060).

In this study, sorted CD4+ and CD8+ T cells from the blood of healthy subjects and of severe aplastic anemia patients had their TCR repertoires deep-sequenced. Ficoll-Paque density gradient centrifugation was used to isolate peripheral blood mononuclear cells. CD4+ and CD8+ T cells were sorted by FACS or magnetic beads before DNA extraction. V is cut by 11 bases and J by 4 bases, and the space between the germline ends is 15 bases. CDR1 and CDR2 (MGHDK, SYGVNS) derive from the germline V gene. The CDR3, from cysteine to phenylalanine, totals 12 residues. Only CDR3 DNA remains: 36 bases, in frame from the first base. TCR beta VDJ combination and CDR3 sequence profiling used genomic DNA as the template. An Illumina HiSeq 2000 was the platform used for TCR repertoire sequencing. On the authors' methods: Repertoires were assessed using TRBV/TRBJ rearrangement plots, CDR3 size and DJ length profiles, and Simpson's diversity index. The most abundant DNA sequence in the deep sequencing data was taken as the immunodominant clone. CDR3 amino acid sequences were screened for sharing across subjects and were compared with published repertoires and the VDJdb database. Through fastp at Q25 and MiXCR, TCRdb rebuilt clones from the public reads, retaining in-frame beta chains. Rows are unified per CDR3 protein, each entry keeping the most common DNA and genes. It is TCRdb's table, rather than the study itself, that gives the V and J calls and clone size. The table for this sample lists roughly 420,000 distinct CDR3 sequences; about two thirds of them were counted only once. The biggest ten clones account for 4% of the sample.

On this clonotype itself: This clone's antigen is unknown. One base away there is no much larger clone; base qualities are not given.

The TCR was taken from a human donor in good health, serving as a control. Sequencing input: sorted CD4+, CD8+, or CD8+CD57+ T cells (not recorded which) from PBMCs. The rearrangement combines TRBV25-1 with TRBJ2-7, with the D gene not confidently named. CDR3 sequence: CALKHGRYEQYF. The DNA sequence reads TGTGCCTTAAAGCATGGCAGGTACGAGCAGTACTTC.